This TCR beta chain was sequenced in a study of blood T cell repertoires in COVID-19. Study details: PBMCs, B-cell-depleted T cells, or T cells were the source of the cDNA or gDNA that made up the material.

Original analysis: Estimated nucleated cell counts came from reference gene primer amplification. The assay was immunoSEQ multiplex PCR, and TCRdb's table has in-frame clones only and misses some. Clone size and the V and J calls come from that table; the DNA yielded D and trimming. The sample has about 270,000 clones, roughly 84% seen once. Trimming left V 8 bases short and J 0 bases short, with 20 bases between. Germline V gene lookup returns CDR1 MNHEY and CDR2 SMNVEV (reference sequence). The CDR3 totals 17 residues. The sequence came from a young woman with acute or convalescent COVID-19. The sequencing sample was made of peripheral blood. The chain couples TRBV27 to TRBJ2-1, with a tentative D call TRBD2 (6 bases). CDR3 nucleotides: TGTGCCAGCTTCCCGAGGCGGGGCGCTTACTCCTACAATGAGCAGTTCTTC. Encoded protein: CASFPRRGAYSYNEQFF.